These T cell receptor beta chains were read from a single sample in a study of T cells after yellow fever vaccination. One entry per CDR3 protein, called by TCRdb with MiXCR from the 5' RACE reads. The data show about 330,000 distinct CDR3 sequences, approximately 4% seen once. The material was PBMCs, obtained 5 days after the yellow fever booster vaccination. These receptors were collected from a man between 18 and 35 years old who received the YFV17D yellow fever vaccine. Each CDR3 is given with its conserved first and last residue. The D gene is left open where the match is weak. Clone size is stated in some rows and not others, as once, few, many or a class when expanded.

TRBD1 | few | TRBJ2-5 | TRBV5-1 | TGCGCCAGCAGCCACGGGGCAGCAGGGGGAGAGACCCAGTACTTC | CASSHGAAGGETQYF
NA | NA | TRBJ1-1 | TRBV7-2 | TGTGCCAGCAGCTTAACAGAGTCGAACACTGAAGCTTTCTTT | CASSLTESNTEAFF
NA | few | TRBJ1-2 | TRBV4-1 | TGCGCCAGCAGCCAAGATCTTCGGCCCAACTATGGCTACACCTTC | CASSQDLRPNYGYTF
NA | NA | TRBJ1-6 | TRBV7-9 | TGTGCCAGCAGCTTAATGGAGGGGGGATCACCCCTCCACTTT | CASSLMEGGSPLHF
NA | few | TRBJ1-5 | TRBV7-2 | TGTGCCAGCAGCTTTGCAGGACTCAATCAGCCCCAGCATTTT | CASSFAGLNQPQHF
TRBD2 | many | TRBJ2-5 | TRBV12-3/TRBV12-4 | TGTGCCAGCACTCCCTCAGCGGGGGGACAAGAGACCCAGTACTTC | CASTPSAGGQETQYF
TRBD1 | many | TRBJ1-4 | TRBV7-2 | TGTGCCAGCAGGCAGACAGGGATGGATGAAAAACTGTTTTTT | CASRQTGMDEKLFF
TRBD1 | NA | TRBJ1-2 | TRBV6-2/TRBV6-3 | TGTGCCAGCAGCCCCCCCGCGACAGGGATCGATGGCTACACCTTC | CASSPPATGIDGYTF
NA | NA | TRBJ2-1 | TRBV15 | TGTGCCACCAGCAGGCTAGGGGGACAACACAATGAGCAGTTCTTC | CATSRLGGQHNEQFF
NA | many | TRBJ2-3 | TRBV11-2 | TGTGCCAGCAGCCCCCGCCGGGGGAACGTCGCAGATACGCAGTATTTT | CASSPRRGNVADTQYF
NA | many | TRBJ2-3 | TRBV6-5 | TGTGCCAGCAGTTTGCGACACTCTAGCACAGATACGCAGTATTTT | CASSLRHSSTDTQYF
TRBD2 | few | TRBJ2-3 | TRBV20-1 | TGCAGTGCTGCCGGGGGGGCTTATGGCACAGATACGCAGTATTTT | CSAAGGAYGTDTQYF
NA | NA | TRBJ1-2 | TRBV2 | TGTGCCAGCCTTCGACGGAAGGGAGGGTATGGCTACACCTTC | CASLRRKGGYGYTF
NA | many | TRBJ1-1 | TRBV4-3 | TGCGCCAGCAGCCAAGACCTGGCGGGGGGGTGGACTGAAGCTTTCTTT | CASSQDLAGGWTEAFF
NA | few | TRBJ2-7 | TRBV6-5 | TGTGCCAGCAGTTACGACAGTGGCCCCTACGAGCAGTACTTC | CASSYDSGPYEQYF
NA | NA | TRBJ2-2 | TRBV5-1 | TGCGCCAGCAGGCAACTTCCTTCGGCGTCCGGGGAGCTGTTTTTT | CASRQLPSASGELFF
TRBD2 | NA | TRBJ2-3 | TRBV6-2/TRBV6-3 | TGTGCCAGCAGTTACTGGGCTAGCGGAACCCGCACAGATACGCAGTATTTT | CASSYWASGTRTDTQYF
NA | many | TRBJ2-2 | TRBV3-1 | TGTGCCAGCAGCCCACAGACCGGGGAGCTGTTTTTT | CASSPQTGELFF
TRBD2 | many | TRBJ2-3 | TRBV6-2/TRBV6-3 | TGTGCCAGCAGACGAGCGGGGCTCACAGATACGCAGTATTTT | CASRRAGLTDTQYF
NA | NA | TRBJ2-1 | TRBV29-1 | TGCAGCGTTGGGTTTGATGAGCAGTTCTTC | CSVGFDEQFF
TRBD2 | NA | TRBJ2-1 | TRBV5-1 | TGCGCCAGCAGCTTTATAGCGGGGGGGCCCTCTAATGAGCAGTTCTTC | CASSFIAGGPSNEQFF
TRBD2 | many | TRBJ2-1 | TRBV6-2/TRBV6-3 | TGTGCCAGCAAGGATAGTAAACTAGCGGGGGCCTCCTACAATGAGCAGTTCTTC | CASKDSKLAGASYNEQFF
NA | NA | TRBJ2-6 | TRBV6-5 | TGTGCCAGCAAGCAGGGTGGAACTGGGGCCAACGTCCTGACTTTC | CASKQGGTGANVLTF
TRBD2 | NA | TRBJ2-7 | TRBV10-3 | TGTGCCATCGGACTAGCGGGGTTCAACGAGCAGTACTTC | CAIGLAGFNEQYF
TRBD2 | few | TRBJ2-2 | TRBV5-1 | TGCGCCAGCAGCCTCGGGACTAGCGGGAGGAACACCGGGGAGCTGTTTTTT | CASSLGTSGRNTGELFF
NA | NA | TRBJ1-4 | TRBV11-2 | TGTGCCAGCAGCCTCTTCTCGGGGAATGAAAAACTGTTTTTT | CASSLFSGNEKLFF
NA | many | TRBJ1-6 | TRBV12-3/TRBV12-4 | TGTGCCAGCAGACAGGGCCCCTATAATTCACCCCTCCACTTT | CASRQGPYNSPLHF
TRBD1 | NA | TRBJ2-7 | TRBV11-2 | TGTGCCAGCAGCTTTGTCCGTGACCGGACAGGGGCAGGCTACGAGCAGTACTTC | CASSFVRDRTGAGYEQYF
TRBD1 | many | TRBJ2-3 | TRBV6-4 | TGTGCCAGCAGTGACGGGACAGGGGCAGATACGCAGTATTTT | CASSDGTGADTQYF
TRBD2 | many | TRBJ2-3 | TRBV20-1 | TGCAGTGCTAGGCCCCTGGTGGGGGGGTCCACAGATACGCAGTATTTT | CSARPLVGGSTDTQYF
NA | NA | TRBJ2-7 | TRBV6-6 | TGTGCCAGCATCTCTACGTCCCACGAGCAGTACTTC | CASISTSHEQYF
NA | few | TRBJ1-5 | TRBV27 | TGTGCCAGCAGTTTAGGGCCCGAGAGCAATCAGCCCCAGCATTTT | CASSLGPESNQPQHF
TRBD1 | many | TRBJ2-2 | TRBV7-6 | TGTGCCAGCAGCCCCGGGACAGGGAGGAACACCGGGGAGCTGTTTTTT | CASSPGTGRNTGELFF
TRBD2 | NA | TRBJ2-1 | TRBV3-1 | TGTGCCAGCAGCCAAACCGGGACTAGCGGCTACAATGAGCAGTTCTTC | CASSQTGTSGYNEQFF
TRBD2 | NA | TRBJ2-1 | TRBV5-1 | TGCGCCAGCAGAGAGCGGGGGAGGAACAATGAGCAGTTCTTC | CASRERGRNNEQFF
TRBD1 | NA | TRBJ1-5 | TRBV5-1 | TGCGCCAGCAGCGAGGACAGGGGAAGTCAGCCCCAGCATTTT | CASSEDRGSQPQHF
TRBD2 | NA | TRBJ2-3 | TRBV4-3 | TGCGCCAGCAGCCAAGCTGAAAGCGGGGAAGATACGCAGTATTTT | CASSQAESGEDTQYF
TRBD2 | few | TRBJ2-1 | TRBV20-1 | TGCAGTGGCCTAGCGGGGATGGCCTACAATGAGCAGTTCTTC | CSGLAGMAYNEQFF
NA | few | TRBJ2-3 | TRBV6-2/TRBV6-3 | TGTGCCAGCAGTTACAGGTCGGATATTGGTACGCAGTATTTT | CASSYRSDIGTQYF
TRBD1 | NA | TRBJ2-7 | TRBV9 | TGTGCCAGCAGCGTAGCAGGACAGGGCTACGAGCAGTACTTC | CASSVAGQGYEQYF
TRBD2 | NA | TRBJ2-5 | TRBV5-1 | TGCGCCAGCAGCTCCGGGACTAGCGGGTTGGAGACCCAGTACTTC | CASSSGTSGLETQYF
TRBD2 | many | TRBJ2-1 | TRBV29-1 | TGCAGCGTAGCTTCGACGGGCGGGGGGGTTCCCTACAATGAGCAGTTCTTC | CSVASTGGGVPYNEQFF
NA | many | TRBJ2-2 | TRBV5-1 | TGCGCCAGCAGCTATGTAAACACCGGGGAGCTGTTTTTT | CASSYVNTGELFF
NA | few | TRBJ2-1 | TRBV27 | TGTGCCAGCAGTAAGACAGGAGGGGGGTACAATGAGCAGTTCTTC | CASSKTGGGYNEQFF
TRBD1 | many | TRBJ1-4 | TRBV7-2 | TGTGCCAGCAGCTTAGAGCCCAGGGGGCTGGATGAAAAACTGTTTTTT | CASSLEPRGLDEKLFF
NA | NA | TRBJ2-5 | TRBV6-2/TRBV6-3 | TGTGCCAGCAGTTACCCCTACCGGGGGCAAGAGACCCAGTACTTC | CASSYPYRGQETQYF
NA | few | TRBJ1-1 | TRBV7-6 | TGTGCCAGCAGCTTAGCCACGGGGGGTGAAGCTTTCTTT | CASSLATGGEAFF
TRBD1 | NA | TRBJ2-3 | TRBV4-1 | TGCGCCAGCAGCCACTGGGACAGGGTAGAGAGCACAGATACGCAGTATTTT | CASSHWDRVESTDTQYF
NA | few | TRBJ2-3 | TRBV20-1 | TGCAGTGCGACTGCGGTAAGAGATACGCAGTATTTT | CSATAVRDTQYF
NA | many | TRBJ1-3 | TRBV5-1 | TGCGCCAGCAGCCCGAGACGGCGTACCTCTGGAAACACCATATATTTT | CASSPRRRTSGNTIYF
NA | many | TRBJ1-1 | TRBV29-1 | TGCAGATATCCTGAAGCTTTCTTT | CRYPEAFF
NA | few | TRBJ2-6 | TRBV6-2/TRBV6-3 | TGTGCCAACTTGGCCAACGTCCTGACTTTC | CANLANVLTF
NA | NA | TRBJ2-4 | TRBV29-1 | TGCAGCGTTGAAGATCAGGCGTTAGCCAAAAACATTCAGTACTTC | CSVEDQALAKNIQYF
TRBD2 | many | TRBJ2-5 | TRBV4-3 | TGCGCCAGCAGCCAACTAGCGGGGGGGCTGGAGACCCAGTACTTC | CASSQLAGGLETQYF
TRBD1 | few | TRBJ1-4 | TRBV4-3 | TGCGCCAGCAGCCCGAGGACAGGGGCTGATGAAAAACTGTTTTTT | CASSPRTGADEKLFF
NA | many | TRBJ1-1 | TRBV6-5 | TGTGCCAGCAGTTACCAAGGGGGGACCGACACTGAAGCTTTCTTT | CASSYQGGTDTEAFF
TRBD1 | NA | TRBJ1-5 | TRBV12-3/TRBV12-4 | TGTGCCAGCAGCCTACAGGGGGGGGCCCATCAGCCCCAGCATTTT | CASSLQGGAHQPQHF
TRBD2 | NA | TRBJ2-7 | TRBV7-2 | TGTGCCAGCAGCTCGAGTCTAGCGGGGGAAACCGAGCAGTACTTC | CASSSSLAGETEQYF
NA | few | TRBJ1-1 | TRBV5-4 | TGTGCCAGCAGCCTTCAATCGGGGGACGGCACTGAAGCTTTCTTT | CASSLQSGDGTEAFF
TRBD2 | few | TRBJ2-2 | TRBV7-3 | TGTGCCAGCAACCCTGGGGTCGGGGGGGACACCGGGGAGCTGTTTTTT | CASNPGVGGDTGELFF